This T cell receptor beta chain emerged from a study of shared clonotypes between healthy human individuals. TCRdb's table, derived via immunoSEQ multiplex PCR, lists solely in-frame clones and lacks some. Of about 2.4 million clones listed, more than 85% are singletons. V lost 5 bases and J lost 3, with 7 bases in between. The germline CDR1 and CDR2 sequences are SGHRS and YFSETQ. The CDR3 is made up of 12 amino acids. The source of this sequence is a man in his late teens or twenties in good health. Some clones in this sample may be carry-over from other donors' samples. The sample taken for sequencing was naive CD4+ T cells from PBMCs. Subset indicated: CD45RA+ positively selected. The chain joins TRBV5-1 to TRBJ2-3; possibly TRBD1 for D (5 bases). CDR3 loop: CASSKGTDTQYF. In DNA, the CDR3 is TGCGCCAGCAGTAAGGGGACAGATACGCAGTATTTT.